This TCR beta chain was profiled in a study of CD8 T cells in Susac syndrome. There are 15 residues in the CDR3. V dropped 2 bases and J dropped 2; count of bases not matched to a gene: 2. The RNA input was about 0.45 to 1 ug, and it was reverse transcribed with random hexamers. An immunoSEQ multiplex PCR amplified TCR beta CDR3 over 54 Vbeta and 13 Jbeta. TCRdb ran MiXCR on the immunoSEQ multiplex PCR reads and lists one entry per CDR3 protein. Seen here are 180,000 or so distinct CDR3 sequences, around 95% observed once, and the top ten hold roughly 0.13%. Sequencing input: CD4+ T cells from PBMCs. The chain employs TRBV12-3 or TRBV12-4 and TRBJ2-5; 10 bases match TRBD2. The sequence derives from a human donor in good health. This chain's CDR3 is CASSLLAGVQETQYF. In DNA, the CDR3 is TGTGCCAGCAGTTTACTAGCGGGGGTTCAAGAGACCCAGTACTTC.